These T cell receptor beta chains were read from a single sample in a study of blood T cells in healthy people across ages. TCRdb reprocessed the 5' RACE reads with MiXCR, giving one entry per CDR3 protein. This sample has about 940,000 distinct CDR3 sequences, with roughly 48% found just once. Sequencing was performed on blood. These receptor sequences come from a man in his thirties or forties in good health. The CDR3 runs from the conserved cysteine through the conserved F or W. D genes are given only for firm matches. Some rows have no size entry. The others give once, few or many, or a class for an expanded clone.

V	J	size	D	DNA	CDR3
TRBV5-1	TRBJ2-5	-	-	TGCGCCAGCAGCTTGCCCGAGGGACGGGAGACCCAGTACTTC	CASSLPEGRETQYF
TRBV7-2	TRBJ1-2	few	-	TGTGCCAGCAGGCCAGGGGTATACGGCTACACCTTC	CASRPGVYGYTF
TRBV6-2/TRBV6-3	TRBJ2-1	-	TRBD2	TGTGCCAGCAGGCTAGCGGGGGTCAACCTCAATGAGCAGTTCTTC	CASRLAGVNLNEQFF
TRBV20-1	TRBJ1-2	-	-	TGCAGTGCTAGTAGCCTCCGAGACTATGGCTACACCTTC	CSASSLRDYGYTF
TRBV4-2	TRBJ2-2	-	-	TGTGCCAGCAGCCAAGATTACGGGACGCTCACCGGGGAGCTGTTTTTT	CASSQDYGTLTGELFF
TRBV27	TRBJ1-5	-	TRBD1	TGTGCCAGCAGTTGGACAGGGGACCAGCCCCAGCATTTT	CASSWTGDQPQHF
TRBV5-1	TRBJ2-7	-	-	TGCGCCAGCAGCTTGTCCAGCCTCAACTACGAGCAGTACTTC	CASSLSSLNYEQYF
TRBV6-2/TRBV6-3	TRBJ2-1	few	TRBD1	TGTGCCAGCAGTTACTCGGACAGGGGTGTTAGTGAGCAGTTCTTC	CASSYSDRGVSEQFF
TRBV20-1	TRBJ2-5	few	-	TGCAGTGCTAGCGGACTCATAGATGAGACCCAGTACTTC	CSASGLIDETQYF
TRBV5-1	TRBJ2-2	-	-	TGCGCCAGCAGCCGGGGCGTCTCGGGCCTGAACACCGGGGAGCTGTTTTTT	CASSRGVSGLNTGELFF
TRBV9	TRBJ2-3	-	-	TGTGCCAGCAGCGTAGGTTTTCCCCCCACAGATACGCAGTATTTT	CASSVGFPPTDTQYF
TRBV7-2	TRBJ2-5	-	TRBD2	TGTGCCAGCAGCTTAGCAATAGCGGGGGGGCGGGAGACCCAGTACTTC	CASSLAIAGGRETQYF
TRBV6-5	TRBJ2-7	-	-	TGTGCCAGCAGTTACCGCGGCAGAACCTACGAGCAGTACTTC	CASSYRGRTYEQYF